This TCR beta chain was sequenced in a study of beta chain features in type 1 diabetes. Study-wide findings and caveats: Shortening that was moderate but significant affected the TCRB CDR3s of Type 1 diabetes patients in all four CD4+ subsets. Amplification by PCR could prefer shorter templates, with the same effect in patients and controls.

The isolated RNA, all of it, was reverse transcribed, so expressed TCRB transcripts were what got sequenced. Method: immunoSEQ multiplex PCR; TCRdb's copy keeps in-frame clones and lacks some. This repertoire shows 250,000 to 300,000 clones, approximately 15% found once; its top ten account for around 0.016%. The CDR3 is 15 amino acids. Trimming left V 1 base short and J 7 bases short, with 14 bases between. CDR1 is SEHNR and CDR2 is FQNEAQ in the germline V gene (reference sequence). This clone was detected only a few times. What it binds is unknown. The receptor was isolated from a man aged 25 to 40 with type 1 diabetes. The sample consisted of naive CD4+ T cells from blood. The J gene is TRBJ2-1, the V gene TRBV7-9, with D possibly TRBD1 on 5 matching bases. This CDR3 is CASSLVPRVWNEQFF. The DNA of the CDR3 is TGTGCCAGCAGCTTAGTCCCCAGGGTCTGGAATGAGCAGTTCTTC.